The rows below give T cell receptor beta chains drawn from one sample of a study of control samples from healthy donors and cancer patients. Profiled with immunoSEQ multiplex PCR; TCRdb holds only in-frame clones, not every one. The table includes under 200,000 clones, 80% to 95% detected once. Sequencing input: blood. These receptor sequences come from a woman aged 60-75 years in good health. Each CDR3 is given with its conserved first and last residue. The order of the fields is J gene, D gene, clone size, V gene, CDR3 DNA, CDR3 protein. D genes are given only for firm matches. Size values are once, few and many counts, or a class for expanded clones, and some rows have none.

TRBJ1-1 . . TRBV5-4 TGTGCCAGCAGCTTGGATCCTAATACTGAAGCTTTCTTT CASSLDPNTEAFF
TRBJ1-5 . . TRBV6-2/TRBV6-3 TGTGCCAGCAGTTTTAACTCAGGACTCGCCCAGCATTTT CASSFNSGLAQHF
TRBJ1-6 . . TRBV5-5 TGTGCCAGCAGCTTGGAGATGCGTCAGTATAATTCACCCCTCCACTTT CASSLEMRQYNSPLHF
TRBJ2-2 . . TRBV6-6 TGTGCCAGCAGCTTAGATCGGGGCACCGGGGAGCTGTTTTTT CASSLDRGTGELFF
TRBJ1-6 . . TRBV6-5 TGTGCCAGCAGTTACTCGGCGCAGATATATAATTCACCCCTCCACTTT CASSYSAQIYNSPLHF
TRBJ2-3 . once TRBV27 TGTGCCAGCCGTACTTATCGAGGGGGTCTCACAGATACGCAGTATTTT CASRTYRGGLTDTQYF
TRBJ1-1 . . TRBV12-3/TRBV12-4 TGTGCCAGCAGTCTAACAGGGAACACTGAAGCTTTCTTT CASSLTGNTEAFF
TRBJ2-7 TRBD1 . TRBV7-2 TGTGCCAGCAGTCTTACGGGACAGGGAATTGAGCAGTACTTC CASSLTGQGIEQYF
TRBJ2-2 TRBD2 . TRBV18 TGTGCCAGCTCACCATCGGGGGGAGTGCGATCCGGGGAGCTGTTTTTT CASSPSGGVRSGELFF
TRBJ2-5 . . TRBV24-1 TGTGCCACCAGTGAGGGGAGGCAAGAGACCCAGTACTTC CATSEGRQETQYF
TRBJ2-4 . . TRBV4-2 TGTGCCAGCAGCCAAGAAGGGGGGGCCAAAAACATTCAGTACTTC CASSQEGGAKNIQYF
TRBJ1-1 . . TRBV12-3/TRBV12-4 TGTGCCAGCAGTATCTCATCTGACCTTAAGGGTTTCTTT CASSISSDLKGFF
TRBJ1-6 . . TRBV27 TGTGCCAGCAGCCCCGGTCCCTCATGGAAGGATTCACCCCTCCACTTT CASSPGPSWKDSPLHF
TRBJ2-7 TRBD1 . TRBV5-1 TGCGCCAGCAGCACCCAGGACAGGGCCTACGAGCAGTACTTC CASSTQDRAYEQYF
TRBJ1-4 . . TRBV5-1 TGCGCCAGCAGCTCGCCGGACAGAGGGGGTGAAAAACTGTTTTTT CASSSPDRGGEKLFF
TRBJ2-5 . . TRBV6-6 TGTGCCAGCAGTTACTTGTCATCCGCGACCCAGTACTTC CASSYLSSATQYF
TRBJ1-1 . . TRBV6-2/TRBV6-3 TGTGCCAGCAGTTACCTTGCTATCATGAACACTGAAGCTTTCTTT CASSYLAIMNTEAFF
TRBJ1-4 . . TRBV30 TGTGCCTGGGACCCGGGATCGGCGGATGAAAAACTGTTTTTT CAWDPGSADEKLFF
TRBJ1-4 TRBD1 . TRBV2 TGTGCCAGCTCCCTAGAACGGGACAGAGTAACTAATGAAAAACTGTTTTTT CASSLERDRVTNEKLFF
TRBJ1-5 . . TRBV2 TGTGCCAGCAGCCAGACAGAAAATCAGCCCCAGCATTTT CASSQTENQPQHF
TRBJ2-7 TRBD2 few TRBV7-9 TGTGCCAGCAGTCGAGCCGGGACTAGAGGTGAGCAGTACTTC CASSRAGTRGEQYF
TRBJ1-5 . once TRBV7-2 TGTGCCAGCAGCTTACGAGGCAATCAGCCCCAGCATTTT CASSLRGNQPQHF
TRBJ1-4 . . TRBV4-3 TGCGCCAGCAGCCAAGATCACAGGACTGGAAAACTGTTTTTT CASSQDHRTGKLFF
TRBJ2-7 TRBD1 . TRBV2 TGTGCCAGCTGTTACCGACAGGGGGCCTACGAGCAGTACTTC CASCYRQGAYEQYF
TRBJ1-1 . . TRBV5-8 TGTGCCAGCAGCTTGGATTGGGCCGAGAACACTGAAGCTTTCTTT CASSLDWAENTEAFF
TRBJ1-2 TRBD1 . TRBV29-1 TGCAGCGTTGAACGGTGGGGCCAGGGGGCTGAGGGCTACACCTTC CSVERWGQGAEGYTF
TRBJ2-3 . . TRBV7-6 TGTGCCAGCAGCCCGATTGCGGGAATGGGCACAGATACGCAGTATTTT CASSPIAGMGTDTQYF
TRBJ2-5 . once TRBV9 TGTGCCAGCAGCGCGGGCCCGGCGGGGCGAGAGACCCAGTACTTC CASSAGPAGRETQYF
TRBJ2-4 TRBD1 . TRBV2 TGTGCCAGCAGTGGAGGGGGCGGATCCAAAAACATTCAGTACTTC CASSGGGGSKNIQYF
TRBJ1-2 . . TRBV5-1 TGCGCCAGCGGGGAACCCGGACAGAAGACCTATGGCTACACCTTC CASGEPGQKTYGYTF
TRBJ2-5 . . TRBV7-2 TGTGCCAGCAGCTTAGAACGGGTCCAGTACTTC CASSLERVQYF
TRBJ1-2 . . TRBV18 TGTGCCAGCTCACCAGGGACTCACTATGGCTACACCTTC CASSPGTHYGYTF
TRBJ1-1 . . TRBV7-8 TGTGCCAGCAGCTTGGACTTTTATGAAGCTTTCTTT CASSLDFYEAFF
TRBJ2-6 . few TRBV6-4 TGTGCCAGCAGTGACTCGTTGGGTAACGGGGCCAACGTCCTGACTTTC CASSDSLGNGANVLTF
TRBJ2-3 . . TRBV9 TGTGCCAGCAGCGAGCGGTTAAGCACAGATACGCAGTATTTT CASSERLSTDTQYF
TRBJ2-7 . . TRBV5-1 TGCGCCAGCAAAGAAGATGTCGGTTCCTACGAGCAGTACTTC CASKEDVGSYEQYF
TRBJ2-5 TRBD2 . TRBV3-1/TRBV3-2 TGTGCCAGCAGCCAAGTCCGACTAGCGGGGGTGGGGGAGACCCAGTACTTC CASSQVRLAGVGETQYF
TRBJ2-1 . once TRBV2 TGTGCCAGCCGAGGGGGGGGATACAATGAGCAGTTCTTC CASRGGGYNEQFF
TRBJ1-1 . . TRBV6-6 TGTGCCAGCATCTACGGACTCTCGGGCACTGAAGCTTTCTTT CASIYGLSGTEAFF
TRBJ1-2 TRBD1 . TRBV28 TGTGCCAGCAGCACAGGGGGTGTAACTAACTATGGCTACACCTTC CASSTGGVTNYGYTF
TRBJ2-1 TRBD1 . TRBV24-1 TGTGCCACCAGTCTTGGGGACAGGGTACGGTCAAATGAGCAGTTCTTC CATSLGDRVRSNEQFF
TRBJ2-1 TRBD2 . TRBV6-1 TGTGCCAGCAGTGAAACTTTAGCGGGTCAAATCTATGAGCAGTTCTTC CASSETLAGQIYEQFF
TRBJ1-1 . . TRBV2 TGTGCCAGCCGGTTAATGAACACTGAAGCTTTCTTT CASRLMNTEAFF